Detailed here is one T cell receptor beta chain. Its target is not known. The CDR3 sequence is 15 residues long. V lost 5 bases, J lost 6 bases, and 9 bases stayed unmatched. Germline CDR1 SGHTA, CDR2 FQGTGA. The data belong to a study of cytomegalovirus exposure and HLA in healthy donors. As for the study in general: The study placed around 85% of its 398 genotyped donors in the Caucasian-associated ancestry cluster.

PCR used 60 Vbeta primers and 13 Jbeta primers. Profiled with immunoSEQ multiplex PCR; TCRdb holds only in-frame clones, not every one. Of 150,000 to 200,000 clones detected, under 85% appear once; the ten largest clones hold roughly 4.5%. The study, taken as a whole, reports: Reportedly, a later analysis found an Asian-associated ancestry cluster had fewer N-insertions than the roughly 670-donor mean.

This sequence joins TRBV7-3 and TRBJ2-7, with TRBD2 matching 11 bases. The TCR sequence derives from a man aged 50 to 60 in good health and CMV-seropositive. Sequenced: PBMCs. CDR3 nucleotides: TGTGCCAGCAGCCCCGGGACTAGCGGCGTAATCGAGCAGTACTTC. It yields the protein CASSPGTSGVIEQYF. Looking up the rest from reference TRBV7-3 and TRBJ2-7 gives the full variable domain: GAGVSQTPSNKVTEKGKYVELRCDPISGHTALYWYRQSLGQGPEFLIYFQGTGAADDSGLPNDRFFAVRPEGSVSTLKIQRTERGDSAVYLCASSPGTSGVIEQYFGPGTRLTVT.